The rows below give T cell receptor beta chains drawn from one sample of a study of blood T cell repertoires in COVID-19. TCRdb's copy holds only in-frame clones and misses some; the assay was immunoSEQ multiplex PCR. This table has tens of thousands of clones, 75% to 85% appearing once. The sequenced sample consisted of peripheral blood. Receptors originate from a woman aged 80 or over with acute or convalescent COVID-19. The conserved cysteine and the conserved F or W are not part of the CDR3 here. The order of the fields is clone size, V gene, CDR3 protein. The size of a clone is reported for some rows only, either as once, few or many, or as a class for expanded clones.

size: NA; V: TRBV6-5; CDR3: ASTEAGGSSGPQH
size: NA; V: TRBV5-1; CDR3: ASSLAGLASGNEQF
size: NA; V: TRBV2; CDR3: ASTMTLWEQY
size: NA; V: TRBV5-4; CDR3: ASTLRGSGYEQY
size: NA; V: TRBV18; CDR3: ASSRTGTTNTEAF
size: NA; V: TRBV30; CDR3: AWSRGSGANVLT
size: NA; V: TRBV6-5; CDR3: ASSYSTQGSYNEQF
size: NA; V: TRBV6-5; CDR3: ASRAPSSGNTIY
size: NA; V: TRBV19; CDR3: ASRDRSVYGYT
size: NA; V: TRBV11-1; CDR3: ASSFRTGRSEKLF
size: NA; V: TRBV30; CDR3: AGGIQGISKNIQY
size: NA; V: TRBV7-2; CDR3: ASSSNRQGMAGEQF
size: few; V: TRBV29-1; CDR3: SVGGQTGGTQY
size: NA; V: TRBV5-4; CDR3: ASSLEGQAGLETQY
size: NA; V: TRBV7-9; CDR3: ASNRLTTYEQY
size: NA; V: TRBV6-5; CDR3: ASSYRDFQETQY
size: NA; V: TRBV6-5; CDR3: ASSYSSWDSSYEQY
size: NA; V: TRBV18; CDR3: ASSRISSGGSDTQY
size: NA; V: TRBV5-1; CDR3: ASSLAAQGGSPLH
size: NA; V: TRBV7-3; CDR3: ASSPQGGSAQY
size: NA; V: TRBV6-5; CDR3: ASSKNTGETQY
size: NA; V: TRBV3-1/TRBV3-2; CDR3: ASSPSGGIGELF
size: NA; V: TRBV18; CDR3: ASSPPGAEGLF
size: NA; V: TRBV12-3/TRBV12-4; CDR3: ASSPTGFYEQY
size: NA; V: TRBV15; CDR3: ATSRSGSSYNEQF
size: few; V: TRBV18; CDR3: ASSADREGYT
size: NA; V: TRBV19; CDR3: ASSMRGLLSSYNEQF
size: NA; V: TRBV5-1; CDR3: ASSRALAETKEETQY
size: NA; V: TRBV30; CDR3: AWIDRARPIEQF
size: once; V: TRBV5-1; CDR3: ASSWGLAGANTGELF
size: NA; V: TRBV30; CDR3: AWTRDTLAEQY
size: few; V: TRBV4-2; CDR3: ASSQALGQGYEQY
size: NA; V: TRBV2; CDR3: ASSKEALNQPQH
size: NA; V: TRBV30; CDR3: AWRKKGTGQAGELF
size: NA; V: TRBV5-1; CDR3: ASSYQGQGEAEQF
size: NA; V: TRBV7-3; CDR3: ASSLKGGAETQY
size: NA; V: TRBV7-2; CDR3: ASSLHPGIETQY
size: NA; V: TRBV12-3/TRBV12-4; CDR3: ASKGTHEETQY
size: NA; V: TRBV6-4; CDR3: ASSDSYGASGSYNEQF
size: NA; V: TRBV5-1; CDR3: ASSRGQSDEQY
size: NA; V: TRBV12-2; CDR3: ASRLRDREGYEQY
size: many; V: TRBV5-1; CDR3: ASSLWGTVRGEKLF
size: many; V: TRBV5-4; CDR3: ASSPRDRHYEQY
size: NA; V: TRBV6-7; CDR3: ARPLGTSGRGGELF